What follows describes a single TCR beta chain. What it recognizes is unknown. PCR primers comprised 60 Vbeta and 13 Jbeta primers. Generated by immunoSEQ multiplex PCR, the TCRdb table keeps only in-frame clones and is missing some. The sample lists about 150,000 clones, 70% to 90% occurring once. This record comes from a study of cytomegalovirus exposure and HLA in healthy donors. Trimming left V 3 bases short and J 2 bases short, with 11 bases between. Germline lookup yields CDR1 KGHSH and CDR2 LQKENI. This CDR3 region has 15 residues. Study-level results: Earlier results showed most TCR beta V segments being productive about 87% or about 30% of the time. CMV antigen specificity of a few CMV-associated chains was confirmed in vitro.

The chain uses TRBV18 and TRBJ1-5; D gene ambiguous. This clonotype was sampled from a woman under 30 in good health and CMV-seronegative. The sequenced sample was PBMCs. The CDR3 DNA reads as TGTGCCAGCTCACCCCGGCGGAGTGGCAATCAGCCCCAGCATTTT. Translation gives CASSPRRSGNQPQHF.